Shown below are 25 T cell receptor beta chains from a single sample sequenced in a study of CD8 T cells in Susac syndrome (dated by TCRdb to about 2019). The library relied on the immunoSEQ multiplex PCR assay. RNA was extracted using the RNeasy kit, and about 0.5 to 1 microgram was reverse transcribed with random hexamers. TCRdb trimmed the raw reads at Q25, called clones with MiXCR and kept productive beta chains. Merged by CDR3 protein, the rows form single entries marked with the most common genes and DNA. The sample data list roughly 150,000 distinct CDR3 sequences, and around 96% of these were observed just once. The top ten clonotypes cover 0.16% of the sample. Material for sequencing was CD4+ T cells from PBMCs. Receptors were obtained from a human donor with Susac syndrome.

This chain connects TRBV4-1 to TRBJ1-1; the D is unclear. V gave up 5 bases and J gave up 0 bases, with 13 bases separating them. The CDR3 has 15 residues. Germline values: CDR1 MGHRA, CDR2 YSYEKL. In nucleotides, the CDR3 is TGCGCCAGCAGCGCCTGGGAGGGCTTGAACACTGAAGCTTTCTTT. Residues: CASSAWEGLNTEAFF.

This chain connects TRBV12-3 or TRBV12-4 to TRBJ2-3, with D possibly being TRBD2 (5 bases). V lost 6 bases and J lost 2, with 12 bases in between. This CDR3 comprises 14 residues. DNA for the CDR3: TGTGCCAGCAGCCTTGAGCGGTCCACAGATACGCAGTATTTT. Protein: CASSLERSTDTQYF.

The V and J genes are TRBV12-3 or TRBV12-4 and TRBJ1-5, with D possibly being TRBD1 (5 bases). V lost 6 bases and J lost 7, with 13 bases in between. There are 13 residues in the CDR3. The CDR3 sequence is CASRGGEIQPQHF. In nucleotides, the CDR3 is TGTGCCAGCAGGGGGGGGGAGATACAGCCCCAGCATTTT.

CDR3 amino acids: CASTDRVETQYF. For the CDR3, the DNA is TGTGCCAGCACGGACAGAGTAGAGACCCAGTACTTC. This rearrangement joins TRBV2 to TRBJ2-5; possibly TRBD1 for D (6 bases). CDR1 is SNHLY, CDR2 FYNNEI, per germline. The CDR3 has 12 amino acids. V gave up 7 bases and J gave up 4 bases, with 10 bases separating them.

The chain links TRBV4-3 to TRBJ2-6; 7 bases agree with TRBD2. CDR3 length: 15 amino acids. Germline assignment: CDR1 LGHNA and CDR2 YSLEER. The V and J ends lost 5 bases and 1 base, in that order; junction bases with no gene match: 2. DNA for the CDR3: TGCGCCAGCAGCGCCGGGAGGTCTGGGGCCAACGTCCTGACTTTC. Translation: CASSAGRSGANVLTF.

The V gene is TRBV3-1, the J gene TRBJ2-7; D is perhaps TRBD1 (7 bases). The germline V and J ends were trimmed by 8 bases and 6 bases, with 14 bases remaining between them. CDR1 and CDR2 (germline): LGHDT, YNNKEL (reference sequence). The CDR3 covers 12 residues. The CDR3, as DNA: TGTGCCAGCTTTTCTCAGGGGGGCGAGCAGTACTTC. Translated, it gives CASFSQGGEQYF.

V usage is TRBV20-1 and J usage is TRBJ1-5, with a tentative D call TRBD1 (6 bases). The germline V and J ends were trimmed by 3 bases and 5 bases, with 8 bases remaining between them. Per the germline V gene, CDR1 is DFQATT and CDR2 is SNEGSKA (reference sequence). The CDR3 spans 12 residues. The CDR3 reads CSARSGDQPQHF. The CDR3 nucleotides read TGCAGTGCTAGGTCAGGGGATCAGCCCCAGCATTTT.

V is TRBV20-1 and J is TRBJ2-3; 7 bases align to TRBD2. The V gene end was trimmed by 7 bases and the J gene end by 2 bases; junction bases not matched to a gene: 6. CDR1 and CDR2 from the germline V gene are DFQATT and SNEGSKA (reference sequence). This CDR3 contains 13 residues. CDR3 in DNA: TGCAGTGTATTCGGGGGGTCCACAGATACGCAGTATTTT. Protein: CSVFGGSTDTQYF.

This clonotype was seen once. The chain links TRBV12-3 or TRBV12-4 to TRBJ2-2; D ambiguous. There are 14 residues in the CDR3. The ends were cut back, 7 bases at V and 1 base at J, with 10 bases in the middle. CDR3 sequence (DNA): TGTGCCAGCACCAAAGGGCGGAACACCGGGGAGCTGTTTTTT. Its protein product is CASTKGRNTGELFF.

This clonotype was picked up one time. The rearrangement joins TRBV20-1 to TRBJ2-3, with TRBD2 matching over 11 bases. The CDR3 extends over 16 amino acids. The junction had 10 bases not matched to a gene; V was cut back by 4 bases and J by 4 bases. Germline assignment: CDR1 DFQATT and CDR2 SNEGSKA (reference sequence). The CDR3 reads CSATIAGGPIADTQYF. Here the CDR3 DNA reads TGCAGTGCTACAATAGCGGGGGGGCCGATTGCAGATACGCAGTATTTT.

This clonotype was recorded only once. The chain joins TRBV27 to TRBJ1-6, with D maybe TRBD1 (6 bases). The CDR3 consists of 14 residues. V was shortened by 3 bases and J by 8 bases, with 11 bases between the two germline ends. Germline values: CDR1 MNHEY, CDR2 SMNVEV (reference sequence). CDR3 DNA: TGTGCCAGCAGTTTCGGTCAGGGGTATTCACCCCTCCACTTT. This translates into CASSFGQGYSPLHF.

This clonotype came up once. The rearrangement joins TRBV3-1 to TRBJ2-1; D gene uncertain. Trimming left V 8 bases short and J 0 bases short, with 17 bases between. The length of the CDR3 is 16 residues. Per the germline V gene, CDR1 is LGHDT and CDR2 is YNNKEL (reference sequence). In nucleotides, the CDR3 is TGTGCCAGCGCTCCCGAAGACCCTCGCTCCTACAATGAGCAGTTCTTC. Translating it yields CASAPEDPRSYNEQFF.

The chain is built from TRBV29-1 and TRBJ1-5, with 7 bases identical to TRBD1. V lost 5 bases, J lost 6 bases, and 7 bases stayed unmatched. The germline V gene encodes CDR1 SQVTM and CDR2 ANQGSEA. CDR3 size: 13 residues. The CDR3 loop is CSVQTGNGQPQHF. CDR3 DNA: TGCAGCGTTCAGACAGGGAACGGTCAGCCCCAGCATTTT.

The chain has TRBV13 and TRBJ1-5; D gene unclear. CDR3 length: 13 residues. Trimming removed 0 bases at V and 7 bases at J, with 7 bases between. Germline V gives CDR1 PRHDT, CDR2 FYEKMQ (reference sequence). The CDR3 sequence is CASSLGELQPQHF. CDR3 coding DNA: TGTGCCAGCAGCTTAGGCGAGTTACAGCCCCAGCATTTT.

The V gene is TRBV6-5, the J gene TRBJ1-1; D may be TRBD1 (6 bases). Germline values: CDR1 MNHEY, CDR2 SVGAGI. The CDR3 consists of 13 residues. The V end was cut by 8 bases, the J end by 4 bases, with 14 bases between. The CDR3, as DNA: TGTGCCAGCCGACGACAGGCGGTCACTGAAGCTTTCTTT. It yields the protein CASRRQAVTEAFF.

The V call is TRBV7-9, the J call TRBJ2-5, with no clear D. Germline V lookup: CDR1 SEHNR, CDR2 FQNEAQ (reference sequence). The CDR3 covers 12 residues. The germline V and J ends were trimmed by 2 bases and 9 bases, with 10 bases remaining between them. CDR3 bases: TGTGCCAGCAGCTTACCGGATTCGGCCCAGTACTTC. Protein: CASSLPDSAQYF.

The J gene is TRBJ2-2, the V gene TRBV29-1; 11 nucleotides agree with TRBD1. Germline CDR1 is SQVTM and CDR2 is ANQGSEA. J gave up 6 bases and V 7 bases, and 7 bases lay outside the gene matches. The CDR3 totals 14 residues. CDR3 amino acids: CSGGQGARAGELFF. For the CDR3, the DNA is TGCAGCGGCGGACAGGGGGCAAGGGCCGGGGAGCTGTTTTTT.

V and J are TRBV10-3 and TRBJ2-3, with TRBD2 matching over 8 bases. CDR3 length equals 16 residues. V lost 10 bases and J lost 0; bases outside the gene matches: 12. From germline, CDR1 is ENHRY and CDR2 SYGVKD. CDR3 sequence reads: CATSGGRSSSTDTQYF. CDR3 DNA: TGTGCCACCTCGGGGGGGCGATCTTCTAGCACAGATACGCAGTATTTT.

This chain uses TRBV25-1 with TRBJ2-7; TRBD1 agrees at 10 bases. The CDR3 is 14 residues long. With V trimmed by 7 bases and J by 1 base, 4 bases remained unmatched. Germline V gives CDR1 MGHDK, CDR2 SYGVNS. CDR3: CASTPGQGSYEQYF. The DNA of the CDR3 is TGTGCCAGCACCCCGGGACAGGGGTCCTACGAGCAGTACTTC.

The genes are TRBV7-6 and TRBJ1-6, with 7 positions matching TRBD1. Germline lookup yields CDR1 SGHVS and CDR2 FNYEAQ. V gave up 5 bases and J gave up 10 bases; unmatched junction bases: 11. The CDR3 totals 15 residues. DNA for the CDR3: TGTGCCAGCAGCCCTAGACAGGGAGAAGCATCACCCCTCCACTTT. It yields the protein CASSPRQGEASPLHF.

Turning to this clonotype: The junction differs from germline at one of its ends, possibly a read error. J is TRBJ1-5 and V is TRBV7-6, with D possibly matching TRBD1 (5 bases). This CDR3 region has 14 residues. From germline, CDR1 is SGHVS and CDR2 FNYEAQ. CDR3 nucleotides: TGTGCCAGCAGTTTAGGAGGGGGCAATCAGCCCCAGCATTTT. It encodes CASSLGGGNQPQHF.

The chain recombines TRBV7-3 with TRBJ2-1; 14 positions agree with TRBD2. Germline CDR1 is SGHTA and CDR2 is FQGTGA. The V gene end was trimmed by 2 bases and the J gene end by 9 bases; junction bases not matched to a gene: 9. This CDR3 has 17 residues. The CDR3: CASSLRTSGGMPVEQFF. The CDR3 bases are TGTGCCAGCAGCTTACGGACTAGCGGGGGGATGCCGGTTGAGCAGTTCTTC.

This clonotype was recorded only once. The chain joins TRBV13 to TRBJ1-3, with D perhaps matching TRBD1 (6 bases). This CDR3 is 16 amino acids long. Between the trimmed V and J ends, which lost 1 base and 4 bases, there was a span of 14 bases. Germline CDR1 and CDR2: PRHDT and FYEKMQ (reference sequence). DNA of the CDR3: TGTGCCAGCAGCTTAGAGGGGGGCAGATCCGGAAACACCATATATTTT. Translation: CASSLEGGRSGNTIYF.

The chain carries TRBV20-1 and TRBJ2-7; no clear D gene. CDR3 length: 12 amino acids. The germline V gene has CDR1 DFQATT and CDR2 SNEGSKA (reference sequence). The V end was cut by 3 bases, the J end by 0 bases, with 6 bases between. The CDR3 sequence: CSARWISYEQYF. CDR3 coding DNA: TGCAGTGCTAGGTGGATCTCCTACGAGCAGTACTTC.

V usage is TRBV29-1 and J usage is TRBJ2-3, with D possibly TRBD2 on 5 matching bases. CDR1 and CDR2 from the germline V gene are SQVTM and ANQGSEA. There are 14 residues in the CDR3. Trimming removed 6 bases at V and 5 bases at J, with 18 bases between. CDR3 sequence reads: CSVVLVGMRDTQYF. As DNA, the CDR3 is TGCAGCGTAGTACTAGTGGGGATGCGAGATACGCAGTATTTT.